Below, 20 T cell receptor beta chains from the same sample are listed, as sequenced in a study of OX40 agonist ivuxolimab in advanced cancers. Measured with immunoSEQ multiplex PCR; TCRdb has only the in-frame clones, and not every one. The sample includes about 130,000 clones, around 93% of them seen just once. This material consisted of CD4+ or CD8+ T cells sorted from blood, taken in a trial of the OX40 agonist ivuxolimab. The origin of the receptors is an adult with an advanced solid tumor such as melanoma, head and neck, liver or kidney cancer.

The V gene is TRBV19, the J gene TRBJ2-2; D is unresolved. The CDR3 totals 13 residues. Germline V gives CDR1 LNHDA, CDR2 SQIVND (reference sequence). Trimming removed 1 base at V and 11 bases at J, with 11 bases between. This CDR3 is CASSIVLSGELFF. For the CDR3, the DNA is TGTGCCAGTAGTATAGTGCTCTCGGGTGAGCTGTTTTTT.

The genes are TRBV20-1 and TRBJ2-3; D is possibly TRBD1 (5 bases). CDR1 is DFQATT, CDR2 SNEGSKA, per germline (reference sequence). Trimming left V 6 bases short and J 8 bases short, with 12 bases between. The CDR3 loop spans 11 amino acids. The CDR3 sequence: CSAPPRGTQYF. As DNA, the CDR3 is TGCAGTGCACCTCCTAGGGGTACGCAGTATTTT.

The chain joins TRBV19 to TRBJ1-1; D call uncertain. The CDR3 has 12 amino acids. Germline CDR1 LNHDA, CDR2 SQIVND (reference sequence). Trimming removed 5 bases from V and 2 bases from J, with 6 bases in between. The CDR3 loop is CASSGFNTEAFF. CDR3 in DNA: TGTGCCAGTAGTGGCTTTAACACTGAAGCTTTCTTT.

V is TRBV27 and J is TRBJ2-7, with a tentative D call TRBD2 (6 bases). Trimming stripped 4 bases from V and 5 bases from J, with 27 bases between. The CDR3 sequence is 18 residues long. Per germline, CDR1 MNHEY and CDR2 SMNVEV (reference sequence). DNA of the CDR3: TGTGCCAGCAGTTCTCCTCCCCCTATGACTAGTGCTCTCGACGAGCAGTACTTC. This encodes CASSSPPPMTSALDEQYF.

The gene calls are TRBV6-5 and TRBJ2-7; 7 bases are shared with TRBD2. CDR3 length equals 15 residues. The germline gives CDR1 MNHEY, CDR2 SVGAGI. J lost 1 base, V lost 6 bases, and 9 bases had no gene match. The CDR3 here is CASRPPQRDSYEQYF. CDR3 nucleotide sequence: TGTGCCAGCAGACCCCCGCAGCGGGATTCCTACGAGCAGTACTTC.

The rearrangement links TRBV11-2 to TRBJ1-4, with a tentative D call TRBD1 (6 bases). The CDR3 is 14 residues long. Germline loops: CDR1 SGHAT, CDR2 FQNNGV. Trimming removed 3 bases from V and 8 bases from J, with 13 bases in between. The CDR3 sequence is CASSFGQGTEKLFF. CDR3 sequence (DNA): TGTGCCAGCAGCTTCGGGCAGGGGACCGAAAAACTGTTTTTT.

The genes are TRBV5-4 and TRBJ2-1; the match to TRBD2 covers 8 bases. From germline, CDR1 is SGHNT and CDR2 YYREEE (reference sequence). V lost 7 bases and J lost 5; bases outside the gene matches: 11. CDR3 length equals 15 residues. The DNA of the CDR3 is TGTGCCAGCTCAATACTAACTAGCGGACACAATGAGCAGTTCTTC. It translates to CASSILTSGHNEQFF.

The chain joins TRBV28 to TRBJ2-3, with D possibly matching TRBD1 (6 bases). The CDR3 contains 14 residues. The germline gives CDR1 MDHEN, CDR2 SYDVKM. The V gene lost 3 bases and the J gene lost 5 bases, with 12 bases spanning the gap. The DNA for the CDR3 is TGTGCCAGCAGTTTTGGGGGCTCTGGAGATACGCAGTATTTT. Translated: CASSFGGSGDTQYF.

Worth noting for this clone: Other DNA sequences in the sample encode the same CDR3. V is TRBV2 and J is TRBJ2-2; 8 nucleotides line up with TRBD1. The trim removed 2 bases at V and 8 bases at J, leaving 4 bases unmatched. The germline gives CDR1 SNHLY, CDR2 FYNNEI. This CDR3 comprises 14 residues. The CDR3: CASSEQGAGGELFF. DNA for the CDR3: TGTGCCAGCAGTGAACAGGGGGCGGGTGGGGAGCTGTTTTTT.

J is TRBJ2-1 and V is TRBV30; D gene uncertain. Per the germline V gene, CDR1 is GTSNPN and CDR2 is SVGIG (reference sequence). The CDR3 is made up of 15 amino acids. Trimming removed 1 base from V and 5 bases from J, with 15 bases in between. CDR3 loop: CAWSGHRVSHNEQFF. CDR3 coding DNA: TGTGCCTGGAGTGGGCACCGTGTATCCCACAATGAGCAGTTCTTC.

This clone was seen only a few times. V and J are TRBV10-2 and TRBJ1-1, with 7 bases identical to TRBD1. Germline CDR1 reads WSHSY; CDR2 reads SAAADI. This CDR3 contains 13 residues. Unmatched junction bases numbered 4, after V lost 8 bases and J lost 1 base. The CDR3 is CASGQVSNTEAFF. The CDR3 DNA follows: TGCGCCAGCGGACAGGTTTCGAACACTGAAGCTTTCTTT.

V and J are TRBV6-5 and TRBJ1-1; 8 bases are a match to TRBD1. Germline V gene data show CDR1 as MNHEY and CDR2 as SVGAGI. Trimming took 4 bases from V and 2 from J; bases not matched to a gene: 6. The CDR3 length is 15 residues. The DNA for the CDR3 is TGTGCCAGCAGTTTACAGGGGGTAGGAAACACTGAAGCTTTCTTT. Translating gives CASSLQGVGNTEAFF.

V is TRBV4-2 and J is TRBJ2-5, with 8 bases fitting TRBD1. The V segment lost 1 base and the J segment 11 bases; nucleotides outside the gene matches: 3. The germline V gene encodes CDR1 LGHNA and CDR2 YNFKEQ. This CDR3 comprises 12 residues. CDR3 DNA sequence: TGTGCCAGCAGCCAAGGGGACAGGCCTCAGTACTTC. Its protein is CASSQGDRPQYF.

CDR3: CASSIANPTGAGGRYTF. The CDR3, as DNA: TGTGCCAGTAGTATAGCAAATCCGACCGGGGCCGGCGGGCGCTACACCTTC. The chain combines TRBV19 with TRBJ1-2; weak D call: TRBD1 (5 bases). The germline V and J ends were trimmed by 1 base and 9 bases, with 24 bases remaining between them. This CDR3 comprises 17 residues. Germline-derived CDR1 and CDR2 are LNHDA and SQIVND (reference sequence).

The rearrangement uses TRBV21-1 and TRBJ1-5; the tabulated D call, TRBD1, remains unverified against the DNA. TRBV21-1 is classified as a pseudogene. The CDR3 runs to 15 residues. The CDR3 protein is CASSKAGTGNQPQHF. CDR3 in DNA: TGTGCCAGCAGCAAAGCCGGGACAGGGAATCAGCCCCAGCATTTT.

Concerning this clone: The same CDR3 can be traced to other DNA sequences in this sample. The chain carries TRBV7-2 and TRBJ2-2; 8 positions match TRBD1. CDR3 length equals 14 residues. Germline V gene data show CDR1 as SGHTA and CDR2 as FQGNSA. Losses at the gene ends were 5 bases for V and 7 bases for J; bases not matched to a gene: 6. CDR3 in DNA: TGTGCCAGCAGCCTCCAGGGGGCCGGCGGGGAGCTGTTTTTT. Translated, it gives CASSLQGAGGELFF.

The CDR3 coding sequence is TGTGCCACCAGCAGAGGGGGGACAGACTACGAGCAGTACTTC. This translates into CATSRGGTDYEQYF. This chain uses TRBV15 with TRBJ2-7, with 7 positions matching TRBD1. The V segment lost 1 base and the J segment 3 bases; nucleotides outside the gene matches: 3. CDR3 length: 14 residues. CDR1 is LNHNV, CDR2 YYDKDF, per germline (reference sequence). The whole variable domain, remainder taken from reference TRBV15 and TRBJ2-7, is DAMVIQNPRYQVTQFGKPVTLSCSQTLNHNVMYWYQQKSSQAPKLLFHYYDKDFNNEADTPDNFQSRRPNTSFCFLDIRSPGLGDTAMYLCATSRGGTDYEQYFGPGTRLTVT.

This sequence joins TRBV6-5 and TRBJ1-4; a weak D match, TRBD1 (5 bases). Per the germline V gene, CDR1 is MNHEY and CDR2 is SVGAGI. V shed 1 base and J shed 1 base, with 10 bases lying between them. The CDR3 has 16 residues. In DNA form, the CDR3 reads TGTGCCAGCAGTTACTATCGGGGCAGAACTAATGAAAAACTGTTTTTT. It specifies CASSYYRGRTNEKLFF.

The sample holds one count of this clone. V gene TRBV10-3 combines with J gene TRBJ2-5, with 9 positions matching TRBD2. The CDR3 is 17 residues long. Germline V gene sequence: CDR1 ENHRY, CDR2 SYGVKD. The trim removed 5 bases at V and 0 bases at J, leaving 10 bases unmatched. The CDR3, as DNA: TGTGCCATCAGTTCAGAAGCGGGGGGACTTGACCAAGAGACCCAGTACTTC. Residues: CAISSEAGGLDQETQYF.

The chain is built from TRBV4-3 and TRBJ1-5, with D perhaps TRBD1 (6 bases). Trimming stripped 1 base from V and 0 bases from J, with 10 bases between. CDR1 and CDR2 from the germline V gene are LGHNA and YSLEER. This CDR3 is built from 16 residues. The chain's CDR3 is CASSQVGAYSNQPQHF. The DNA of the CDR3 is TGCGCCAGCAGCCAAGTGGGGGCCTATAGCAATCAGCCCCAGCATTTT.